This T cell receptor (beta chain) was sequenced in a study of cytomegalovirus exposure and HLA in healthy donors. With regard to this clone: Its antigen is still unknown.

Study-wide points: The study dropped some indistinguishable V segments, TRBV6-2 and TRBV6-3 among them. In a later analysis, HLA-associated TCR beta chains were more clonally expanded than equally common others. TCR beta chain V- and J-gene trimming was linked, in a later analysis, to a missense variant in DCLRE1C.

Primers for the PCR totalled 60 Vbeta and 13 Jbeta. Profiled with immunoSEQ multiplex PCR; TCRdb holds only in-frame clones, not every one. The data hold approximately 270,000 clones, with roughly 80% observed a single time. The CDR3 sequence is 12 residues long. Unmatched junction bases numbered 4, after V lost 6 bases and J lost 6 bases. CDR1 and CDR2 from the germline V gene are SQVTM and ANQGSEA. V gene TRBV29-1 combines with J gene TRBJ1-4; 7 bases agree with TRBD1. This receptor was taken from a girl aged 2-9 years in good health and CMV-seronegative. Sequencing was carried out using PBMCs. The CDR3 DNA reads TGCAGCGTACGACAGGGAGATGAAAAACTGTTTTTT. Its translation: CSVRQGDEKLFF.